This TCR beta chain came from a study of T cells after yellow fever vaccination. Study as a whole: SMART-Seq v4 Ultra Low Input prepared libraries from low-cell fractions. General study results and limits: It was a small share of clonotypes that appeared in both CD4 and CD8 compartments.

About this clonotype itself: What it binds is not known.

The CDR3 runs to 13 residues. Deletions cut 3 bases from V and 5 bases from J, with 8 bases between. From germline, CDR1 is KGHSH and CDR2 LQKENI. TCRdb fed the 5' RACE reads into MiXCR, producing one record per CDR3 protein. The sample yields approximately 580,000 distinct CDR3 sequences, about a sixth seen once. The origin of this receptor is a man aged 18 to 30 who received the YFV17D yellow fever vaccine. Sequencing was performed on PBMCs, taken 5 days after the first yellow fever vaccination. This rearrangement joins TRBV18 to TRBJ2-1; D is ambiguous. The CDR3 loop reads CASSPFVDNEQFF. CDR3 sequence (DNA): TGTGCCAGCTCACCCTTTGTGGACAATGAGCAGTTCTTC.